The 13 T cell receptor beta chains reported below all come from one sample, sequenced in a study of cytomegalovirus exposure and HLA in healthy donors (dated by TCRdb to 2015 to 2018). Library creation used the immunoSEQ multiplex PCR assay. A mixture of 60 forward primers for TCR Vbeta segments and 13 reverse primers for TCR Jbeta segments was used in the multiplex PCR. This is the immuneACCESS table as TCRdb keeps it, with only in-frame sequences that have V and J called. A part of the clones is gone; compared with another copy, unresolved V genes explain less than half, and the rest is unexplained. A total of about 120,000 clones appear in this sample, roughly 80% of them only once. The top ten clonotypes cover 7.5% to 9% of the sample. The sample comprised PBMCs. All receptors derive from a female donor in good health and CMV-seropositive.

The chain has TRBV28 and TRBJ1-5; tentative D call: TRBD1 (6 bases). The CDR3 spans 14 residues. The germline V gene encodes CDR1 MDHEN and CDR2 SYDVKM. The V end was cut by 5 bases, the J end by 2 bases, with 10 bases between. The CDR3 protein is CASSPDSGNQPQHF. The CDR3 coding sequence is TGTGCCAGCAGTCCGGACAGCGGCAATCAGCCCCAGCATTTT.

The chain links TRBV6-5 to TRBJ1-1; weak D call: TRBD1 (6 bases). CDR1 is MNHEY and CDR2 is SVGAGI in the germline V gene. V lost 3 bases and J lost 7, with 21 bases in between. The CDR3 spans 16 residues. This CDR3 reads CASSYSRTAELSEAFF. CDR3 coding DNA: TGTGCCAGCAGTTATTCTCGGACAGCCGAACTCAGTGAAGCTTTCTTT.

The chain links TRBV6-5 to TRBJ1-4; D might be TRBD1 (5 bases). The CDR3 length is 14 residues. Trimming pared 6 bases from V and 6 bases from J, leaving 14 bases between. Germline V CDR1 and CDR2: MNHEY, SVGAGI. The DNA for the CDR3 is TGTGCCAGCAGACCGACAGCCAGGGATGAAAAACTGTTTTTT. As protein: CASRPTARDEKLFF.

The DNA for the CDR3 is TGTGCCAGCACCGGGTCTATGAACACTGAAGCTTTCTTT. Amino acid sequence: CASTGSMNTEAFF. This chain uses TRBV6-5 with TRBJ1-1; no firm D call. Germline CDR1 reads MNHEY; CDR2 reads SVGAGI. With 7 bases removed from V and 0 bases from J, the gap between germline ends came to 9 bases. The CDR3 totals 13 residues.

The chain joins TRBV5-1 to TRBJ2-3; 10 bases align to TRBD1. The CDR3 consists of 14 residues. Trimming at V came to 4 bases and at J to 4 bases, leaving 3 bases not matched to a gene. The germline V gene encodes CDR1 SGHRS and CDR2 YFSETQ. The CDR3 reads CASSQGTGADTQYF. The DNA for the CDR3 is TGCGCCAGCAGCCAAGGGACAGGGGCAGATACGCAGTATTTT.

The chain carries TRBV19 and TRBJ2-3; 7 bases are shared with TRBD1. V shed 11 bases and J 2 bases; nucleotides not matched to a gene: 10. From germline, CDR1 is LNHDA and CDR2 SQIVND (reference sequence). The CDR3 consists of 14 residues. The CDR3 sequence is CAGPGTVYTDTQYF. As DNA, the CDR3 is TGTGCCGGCCCCGGGACAGTCTACACAGATACGCAGTATTTT. The entire variable domain, with the rest obtained from reference TRBV19 and TRBJ2-3, is as follows: DGGITQSPKYLFRKEGQNVTLSCEQNLNHDAMYWYRQDPGQGLRLIYYSQIVNDFQKGDIAEGYSVSREKKESFPLTVTSAQKNPTAFYLCAGPGTVYTDTQYFGPGTRLTVL.

About this clone itself: The sample contains more than one DNA sequence encoding this CDR3. The chain links TRBV5-4 to TRBJ1-1; D call uncertain. The CDR3 contains 14 residues. Germline V gives CDR1 SGHNT, CDR2 YYREEE (reference sequence). V gave up 0 bases and J gave up 0 bases, with 6 bases separating them. The CDR3 loop reads CASSLGQMNTEAFF. As DNA, the CDR3 is TGTGCCAGCAGCTTGGGGCAGATGAACACTGAAGCTTTCTTT.

The CDR3 DNA reads as TGTGCCAGCAGTTACATGCAGGGTTCTGGTTCACCCCTCCACTTT. The encoded protein is CASSYMQGSGSPLHF. The rearrangement uses TRBV6-6 and TRBJ1-6, with a weak D call TRBD1 (5 bases). The CDR3 is 15 residues long. Germline CDR1 and CDR2: MNHNY and SVGAGI (reference sequence). V lost 2 bases and J 9 bases, leaving 14 bases between the germline ends.

The chain joins TRBV30 to TRBJ2-7, with D perhaps matching TRBD2 (6 bases). This CDR3 is 11 amino acids long. CDR1 is GTSNPN and CDR2 is SVGIG in the germline V gene (reference sequence). V was shortened by 3 bases and J by 5 bases, with 8 bases between the two germline ends. CDR3 DNA sequence: TGTGCCTGGAGCCCGGGGGACGAGCAGTACTTC. This sequence encodes CAWSPGDEQYF.

In this sample, this clone turned up once. Compared with germline, one end of the junction differs, possibly owing to a read error. CDR3 region: CAGSGRTEQETQYF. The CDR3 DNA sequence: TGCGCCGGCAGCGGAAGGACAGAACAAGAGACCCAGTACTTC. The chain links TRBV5-1 to TRBJ2-5; the D gene is possibly TRBD1 (6 bases). Germline V gives CDR1 SGHRS, CDR2 YFSETQ. CDR3 length: 14 residues.

The chain joins TRBV5-1 to TRBJ2-7; no clear D. CDR3 length equals 13 residues. Trimming took 5 bases from V and 3 from J, leaving 12 bases between them. Per the germline V gene, CDR1 is SGHRS and CDR2 is YFSETQ. This CDR3 is CASSLQVYYEQYF. CDR3 in DNA: TGCGCCAGCAGTCTTCAGGTCTACTACGAGCAGTACTTC.

This rearrangement joins TRBV7-2 to TRBJ2-1, with 8 bases aligning to TRBD1. This CDR3 has 15 amino acids. Germline values: CDR1 SGHTA, CDR2 FQGNSA. Germline trimming cut 5 bases from V and 5 bases from J; bases unmatched to any gene: 8. Written as DNA, the CDR3 is TGTGCCAGCAGCCAGTATACAGGGGGGAACAATGAGCAGTTCTTC. The encoded protein is CASSQYTGGNNEQFF.

This clone was observed a single time. This chain links TRBV6-5 with TRBJ1-6, with a tentative D call TRBD1 (6 bases). Trimming cost V 7 bases and J 7 bases, with 11 bases left between them. The CDR3 extends over 13 amino acids. CDR1 and CDR2 from the germline V gene are MNHEY and SVGAGI. The CDR3 sequence: CASMLDRNSPLHF. The CDR3 DNA is TGTGCCAGCATGCTTGACAGGAATTCACCCCTCCACTTT.